The 20 T cell receptor beta chains presented below share a single source sample, sequenced in a study of blood T cell repertoires in COVID-19. Assay used: immunoSEQ multiplex PCR; TCRdb lists only in-frame clones, some missing. The sample lists about 42,000 clones, over 80% occurring once. The sample consisted of peripheral blood. These receptors were collected from a man between 50 and 59 years old with active COVID-19.

This clone was seen more than once but under ten times. The genes are TRBV9 and TRBJ2-3, with TRBD2 as a possible D gene (7 bases). From germline, CDR1 is SGDLS and CDR2 YYNGEE. The CDR3 length is 20 residues. V lost 3 bases and J lost 0, with 26 bases in between. Written as DNA, the CDR3 is TGTGCCAGCAGCGCCGGGAGAGGCAGCGGGACAAGCCCTAGCACAGATACGCAGTATTTT. This translates into CASSAGRGSGTSPSTDTQYF. The complete variable domain, with remaining parts taken from reference TRBV9 and TRBJ2-3, reads DSGVTQTPKHLITATGQRVTLRCSPRSGDLSVYWYQQSLDQGLQFLIQYYNGEERAKGNILERFSAQQFPDLHSELNLSSLELGDSALYFCASSAGRGSGTSPSTDTQYFGPGTRLTVL.

The chain employs TRBV29-1 and TRBJ2-1; 10 bases line up with TRBD2. With 1 base clipped from V and 3 bases from J, the junction kept 6 bases outside the gene matches. Germline lookup yields CDR1 SQVTM and CDR2 ANQGSEA. The CDR3 is 16 residues long. The CDR3 region is CSVEGGGTSVYNEQFF. The CDR3 DNA sequence: TGCAGCGTTGAAGGGGGGGGGACTAGCGTCTACAATGAGCAGTTCTTC.

V is TRBV5-1 and J is TRBJ1-6; D unclear. Germline CDR1 SGHRS, CDR2 YFSETQ. Between the trimmed V and J ends, which lost 0 bases and 2 bases, there was a span of 9 bases. This CDR3 comprises 16 residues. Here the CDR3 reads CASSLAEGAYNSPLHF. In nucleotides, the CDR3 is TGCGCCAGCAGCTTGGCCGAGGGCGCCTATAATTCACCCCTCCACTTT.

By sample share, this clone is medium-sized. The V gene is TRBV19, the J gene TRBJ2-2; D perhaps matches TRBD2 (6 bases). V was trimmed by 3 bases and J by 3 bases, leaving 8 bases between them. Germline CDR1 LNHDA, CDR2 SQIVND (reference sequence). The CDR3 length is 14 residues. CDR3 DNA sequence: TGTGCCAGTAGTATCCCGGGAGACACCGGGGAGCTGTTTTTT. Amino acid sequence: CASSIPGDTGELFF.

The rearrangement links TRBV6-4 to TRBJ1-5, with 7 bases matching TRBD1. Germline assignment: CDR1 MRHNA and CDR2 SNTAGT. J lost 7 bases, V lost 9 bases, and 9 bases had no gene match. The CDR3 is made up of 13 amino acids. CDR3 DNA: TGTGCCAGTTCTAGGGGGCAAGGGCAGCCCCAGCATTTT. Translating it yields CASSRGQGQPQHF.

The rearrangement joins TRBV11-2 to TRBJ2-7, with D possibly TRBD2 on 6 matching bases. CDR1 and CDR2 (germline): SGHAT, FQNNGV. Deletions cut 4 bases from V and 0 bases from J, with 16 bases between. This CDR3 spans 16 amino acids. CDR3 DNA: TGTGCCAGCAGCTGGGGGACTGGGGGGAGCTCCTACGAGCAGTACTTC. Its translation is CASSWGTGGSSYEQYF.

This chain connects TRBV11-3 to TRBJ2-2, with D perhaps TRBD1 (6 bases). With 5 bases removed from V and 4 bases from J, the gap between germline ends came to 20 bases. The CDR3 runs 17 residues. CDR1 is SGHNT, CDR2 YENEEA, per germline. The CDR3 region is CASSLRAGTTGTGELFF. The CDR3 nucleotides are TGTGCCAGCAGCCTCCGCGCCGGGACAACCGGCACCGGGGAGCTGTTTTTT. Full variable domain (rest looked up from reference TRBV11-3 and TRBJ2-2): EAGVVQSPRYKIIEKKQPVAFWCNPISGHNTLYWYLQNLGQGPELLIRYENEEAVDDSQLPKDRFSAERLKGVDSTLKIQPAELGDSAVYLCASSLRAGTTGTGELFFGEGSRLTVL.

This rearrangement joins TRBV28 to TRBJ1-1; 8 positions match TRBD1. Germline V gene sequence: CDR1 MDHEN, CDR2 SYDVKM. The V segment lost 6 bases and the J segment 0 bases; nucleotides outside the gene matches: 3. There are 14 residues in the CDR3. CDR3 protein: CASRQTGVNTEAFF. The CDR3 DNA reads as TGTGCCAGCAGACAGACAGGGGTGAACACTGAAGCTTTCTTT.

The rearrangement uses TRBV6-4 and TRBJ2-2, with D perhaps matching TRBD2 (7 bases). CDR3 length: 15 residues. The V gene's germline CDR1 is MRHNA and CDR2 SNTAGT. Deletions cut 3 bases from V and 6 bases from J, with 14 bases between. CDR3 residues: CASSEGGGDAGELFF. In nucleotides, the CDR3 is TGTGCCAGCAGTGAGGGAGGGGGAGACGCCGGGGAGCTGTTTTTT.

The CDR3: CASSELPGNTDTQYF. CDR3 nucleotide sequence: TGTGCCAGCAGTGAATTGCCGGGGAACACAGATACGCAGTATTTT. The V gene is TRBV6-1, the J gene TRBJ2-3, with D possibly TRBD2 on 5 matching bases. V was trimmed by 2 bases and J by 2 bases, leaving 11 bases between them. Per the germline V gene, CDR1 is MNHNS and CDR2 is SASEGT. CDR3 length: 15 residues.

The V call is TRBV3-1 (or the pseudogene TRBV3-2), the J call TRBJ2-7; D remains unclear. CDR1 and CDR2 from the germline V gene are LGHDT and YNNKEL (reference sequence). Between the trimmed V and J ends, which lost 1 base and 4 bases, there was a span of 8 bases. The CDR3 runs to 13 residues. CDR3 nucleotide sequence: TGTGCCAGCAGCCAAGCCGGAGAATACGAGCAGTACTTC. This sequence encodes CASSQAGEYEQYF.

The gene calls are TRBV4-2 and TRBJ2-1; 7 nucleotides match TRBD2. The CDR3 extends over 14 amino acids. J lost 7 bases, V lost 4 bases, and 7 bases had no gene match. The germline CDR1 and CDR2 sequences are LGHNA and YNFKEQ. The CDR3 bases are TGTGCCAGCAGCCCCGGCGGGGGTTATAATGAGCAGTTCTTC. Encoded protein: CASSPGGGYNEQFF.

The chain carries TRBV7-6 and TRBJ2-1, with TRBD1 as a possible D gene (6 bases). V was shortened by 5 bases and J by 8 bases, with 13 bases between the two germline ends. This CDR3 is 13 amino acids long. Per the germline V gene, CDR1 is SGHVS and CDR2 is FNYEAQ. The CDR3 spells CASSKQGGHEQFF. The DNA for the CDR3 is TGTGCCAGCAGCAAACAAGGGGGTCATGAGCAGTTCTTC.

The chain couples TRBV5-4 to TRBJ2-5, with D tentatively TRBD2 (7 bases). The CDR3 totals 16 residues. V was pared by 0 bases and J by 4 bases, with 16 bases between. Looked up from germline, CDR1 is SGHNT and CDR2 is YYREEE (reference sequence). CDR3 region: CASSLVRGAVGETQYF. In DNA form, the CDR3 reads TGTGCCAGCAGCTTGGTCCGGGGGGCGGTAGGAGAGACCCAGTACTTC.

The chain carries TRBV7-2 and TRBJ1-6; 8 bases fit TRBD1. Per germline, CDR1 SGHTA and CDR2 FQGNSA. Trimming cost V 6 bases and J 8 bases; bases outside gene matches: 9. This CDR3 spans 15 amino acids. CDR3 loop: CASSHGQGEDSPLHF. CDR3 coding DNA: TGTGCCAGCAGTCATGGACAGGGTGAGGATTCACCCCTCCACTTT.

The chain links TRBV9 to TRBJ2-1; D may be TRBD2 (6 bases). The CDR3 consists of 12 residues. In germline, CDR1 is SGDLS, CDR2 YYNGEE. V lost 0 bases and J 11 bases, leaving 9 bases between the germline ends. DNA for the CDR3: TGTGCCAGCAGCGTAGGGCGGGGCCAGCAGTTCTTC. It specifies CASSVGRGQQFF.

The chain combines TRBV10-3 with TRBJ2-7; TRBD2 might be the D (5 bases). Germline-derived CDR1 and CDR2 are ENHRY and SYGVKD. This CDR3 spans 15 amino acids. V dropped 5 bases and J dropped 4 bases, with 18 bases sitting between them. The CDR3 DNA reads as TGTGCCATCAGTCGGTCTAGCCTGGTGTTATACGAGCAGTACTTC. Translation: CAISRSSLVLYEQYF.

This clone was detected a few times. The rearrangement joins TRBV6-2 or TRBV6-3 to TRBJ2-7; TRBD1 matches at 10 bases. The CDR3 is 17 amino acids. V was clipped by 0 bases and J by 4 bases; unmatched bases: 9. Germline V gene sequence: CDR1 MNHEY, CDR2 SVGEGT. Here the CDR3 DNA reads TGTGCCAGCAGTTACTCGACAGGGGGCGAAGAACAATACGAGCAGTACTTC. Amino acids: CASSYSTGGEEQYEQYF.

This clone was detected once. J is TRBJ2-3 and V is TRBV4-1; weak D call: TRBD2 (5 bases). Germline V gene lookup returns CDR1 MGHRA and CDR2 YSYEKL. The CDR3 consists of 14 residues. The ends were cut back, 0 bases at V and 13 bases at J, with 17 bases in the middle. CDR3 residues: CASSQERWERRKYF. The CDR3 DNA reads TGCGCCAGCAGCCAAGAAAGATGGGAGAGGCGGAAGTATTTT.

V and J are TRBV2 and TRBJ2-2; TRBD2 agrees at 11 bases. Losses at the gene ends were 8 bases for V and 1 base for J; bases not matched to a gene: 6. Germline V CDR1 and CDR2: SNHLY, FYNNEI. This CDR3 is 16 amino acids long. The CDR3 sequence: CASSTLAGGNTGELFF. The DNA of the CDR3 is TGTGCCAGCTCAACTCTAGCGGGGGGGAACACCGGGGAGCTGTTTTTT.